The clone carrying this T cell receptor (beta chain) was picked up a small number of times. The sample comes from a study of blood T cell repertoires in COVID-19. Study information: PBMCs, B-cell-depleted T cells, or T cells were the source of the cDNA or gDNA that made up the material.

In the original analysis: Estimated nucleated cell counts came from reference gene primer amplification. Sequencing was performed with immunoSEQ multiplex PCR; in TCRdb, only in-frame clones are kept and a portion is missing. V, J and clone size are taken as reported in that table, and D and trimming were inferred from the DNA itself. The sample lists around 70,000 clones; about four fifths were seen once. Germline loops: CDR1 LNHDA, CDR2 SQIVND (reference sequence). The V end was cut by 6 bases, the J end by 5 bases, with 11 bases between. This CDR3 is 13 amino acids long. The chain joins TRBV19 to TRBJ1-5, with D perhaps TRBD1 (6 bases). The source material was peripheral blood. This sequence was found in a woman between 70 and 85 years old with acute or convalescent COVID-19. CDR3 sequence reads: CASRGTLYQPQHF. The DNA of the CDR3 is TGTGCCAGTAGGGGGACACTTTATCAGCCCCAGCATTTT. Complete variable domain (other parts from reference TRBV19 and TRBJ1-5): DGGITQSPKYLFRKEGQNVTLSCEQNLNHDAMYWYRQDPGQGLRLIYYSQIVNDFQKGDIAEGYSVSREKKESFPLTVTSAQKNPTAFYLCASRGTLYQPQHFGDGTRLSIL.